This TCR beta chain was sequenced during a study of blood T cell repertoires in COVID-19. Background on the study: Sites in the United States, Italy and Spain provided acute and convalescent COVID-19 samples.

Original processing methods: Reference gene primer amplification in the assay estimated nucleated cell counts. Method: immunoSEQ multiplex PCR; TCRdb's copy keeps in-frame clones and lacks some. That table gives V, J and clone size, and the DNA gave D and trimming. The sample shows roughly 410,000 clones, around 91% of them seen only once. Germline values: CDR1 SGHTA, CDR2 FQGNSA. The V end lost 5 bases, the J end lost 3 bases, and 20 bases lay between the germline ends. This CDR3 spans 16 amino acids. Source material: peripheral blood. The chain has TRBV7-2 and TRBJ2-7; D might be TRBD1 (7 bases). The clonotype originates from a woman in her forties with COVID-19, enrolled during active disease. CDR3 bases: TGTGCCAGCAGCAACGGAGTCAGGGGGGCGGTCTACGAGCAGTACTTC. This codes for CASSNGVRGAVYEQYF. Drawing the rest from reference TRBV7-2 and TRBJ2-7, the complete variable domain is GAGVSQSPSNKVTEKGKDVELRCDPISGHTALYWYRQSLGQGLEFLIYFQGNSAPDKSGLPSDRFSAERTGGSVSTLTIQRTQQEDSAVYLCASSNGVRGAVYEQYFGPGTRLTVT.